Included here is one T cell receptor beta chain sequence, with context. Its antigen remains unidentified. The data originate from a study of Ad26.COV2.S vaccination and SARS-CoV-2 variants. Background on the study: The authors gave Ad26.COV2.S intramuscularly, either once or twice 56 days apart. Notes on the study in general: Breadth and depth estimates from TCRs may understate total T cell responses. Reportedly, spike-specific CD8+ and CD4+ T cell responses achieved substantial breadth once vaccination had taken place. Recipients of vaccine and of placebo showed similar breadth of their non-spike TCR repertoires.

Using immunoSEQ multiplex PCR, the repertoire was profiled, and TCRdb retains in-frame clones only, with some absent. The sample yields some 300,000 clones, roughly 84% seen once. This CDR3 has 13 amino acids. V dropped 4 bases and J dropped 2 bases, with 9 bases sitting between them. Germline CDR1 is GTSNPN and CDR2 is SVGIG (reference sequence). Documented treatment: around 19 received Ad26.COV2.S at low or high dose, single or two shots; about five received placebo; per-sample allocation not given. Vaccine and placebo recipients were sampled on day 63 after the first injection. The source is a person between 18 and 65 years old who received the Ad26.COV2.S COVID-19 vaccine or a placebo. This chain connects TRBV30 to TRBJ1-3; D call uncertain. The sample consisted of peripheral blood, taken in a trial of Ad26.COV2.S vaccine versus placebo. DNA of the CDR3: TGTGCCTGGACCGAGGGAACTGGAAACACCATATATTTT. It translates to CAWTEGTGNTIYF.